This T cell receptor beta chain was recorded in a study of blood T cells in healthy people across ages. The study, taken as a whole, reports: Per million T cells, the diversity of TCR beta decreased roughly linearly as age advanced. The CMV status of each donor remained undetermined, and this could have confounded shifts in expanded clonotypes. Diversity estimates from one million T cells were considered underestimates. There was a strong correlation between TCR beta diversity and naive T cell percentage.

A J-beta primer mix and a sample-barcoded 5' primer were used in a second PCR of about 7 to 11 cycles. TCRdb used MiXCR to reprocess the 5' RACE reads, holding one entry per CDR3 protein. The profile shows roughly 1,500,000 distinct CDR3 sequences, 30% to 40% of them singletons. CDR1 and CDR2 (germline): GTSNPN, SVGIG (reference sequence). This CDR3 has 12 residues. The V segment lost 2 bases and the J segment 8 bases; nucleotides outside the gene matches: 4. Points on this clonotype: Its specificity is not known.

The clonotype was recovered from a woman in her twenties or thirties in good health. The rearrangement links TRBV30 to TRBJ1-2; 8 bases agree with TRBD1. The sample consisted of blood. CDR3 region: CAWSSDRVGYTF. CDR3 DNA sequence: TGTGCCTGGAGTTCGGACAGGGTGGGCTACACCTTC.